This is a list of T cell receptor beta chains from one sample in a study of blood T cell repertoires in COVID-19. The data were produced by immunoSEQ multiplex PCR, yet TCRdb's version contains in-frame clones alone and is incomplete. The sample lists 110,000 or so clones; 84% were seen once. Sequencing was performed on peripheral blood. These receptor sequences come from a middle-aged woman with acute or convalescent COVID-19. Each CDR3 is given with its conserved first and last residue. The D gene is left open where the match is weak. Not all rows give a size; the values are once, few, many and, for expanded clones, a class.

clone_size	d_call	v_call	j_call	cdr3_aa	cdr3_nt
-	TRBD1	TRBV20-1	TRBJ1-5	CSASSAGGGNQPQHF	TGCAGTGCTAGTTCGGCAGGGGGCGGCAATCAGCCCCAGCATTTT
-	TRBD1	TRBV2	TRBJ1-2	CASREGQGPHYGYTF	TGTGCCAGCAGGGAGGGACAGGGCCCCCACTATGGCTACACCTTC
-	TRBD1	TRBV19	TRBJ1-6	CASSPSWSQGDSPLHF	TGTGCCAGTAGTCCCAGCTGGTCCCAGGGGGATTCACCCCTCCACTTT
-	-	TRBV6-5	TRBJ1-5	CASSRTDQPQHF	TGTGCCAGCAGTCGGACAGATCAGCCCCAGCATTTT
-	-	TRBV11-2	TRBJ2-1	CASSLERGLYNEQFF	TGTGCCAGCAGCTTAGAGCGGGGGCTATACAATGAGCAGTTCTTC
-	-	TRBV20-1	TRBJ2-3	CSGGTDTQYF	TGCAGTGGAGGGACAGATACGCAGTATTTT
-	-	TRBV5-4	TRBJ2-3	CASSLRSSTDTQYF	TGTGCCAGCAGCCTTAGGAGTAGCACAGATACGCAGTATTTT
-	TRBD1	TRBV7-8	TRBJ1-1	CASSGYRDRNTEAFF	TGTGCCAGCAGCGGATACCGGGACAGGAACACTGAAGCTTTCTTT
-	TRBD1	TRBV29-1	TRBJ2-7	CSAHAGQGDEQYF	TGCAGCGCCCATGCGGGACAGGGTGACGAGCAGTACTTC
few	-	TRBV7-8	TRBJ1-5	CASSFLAVGNQPQHF	TGTGCCAGCAGCTTTTTAGCCGTCGGCAATCAGCCCCAGCATTTT
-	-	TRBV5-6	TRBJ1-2	CASSWSGKRGYTF	TGTGCCAGCAGCTGGTCGGGGAAACGTGGCTACACCTTC
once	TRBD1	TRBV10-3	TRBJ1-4	CAISPIQGSDEKLFF	TGTGCCATCAGTCCTATACAGGGGAGCGATGAAAAACTGTTTTTT
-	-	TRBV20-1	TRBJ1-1	CSASNYLGTVEAFF	TGCAGTGCTAGTAACTACTTGGGGACTGTTGAAGCTTTCTTT
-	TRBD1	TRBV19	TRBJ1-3	CASSIGQAAGNTIYF	TGTGCCAGTAGTATTGGACAGGCTGCTGGAAACACCATATATTTT
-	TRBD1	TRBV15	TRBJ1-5	CATKPGQGIYSNQPQHF	TGTGCCACTAAGCCGGGACAGGGCATTTATAGCAATCAGCCCCAGCATTTT
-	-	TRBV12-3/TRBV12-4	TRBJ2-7	CASSFSSQYEQYF	TGTGCCAGCAGTTTTAGCTCCCAATACGAGCAGTACTTC
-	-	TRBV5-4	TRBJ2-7	CASRHTLSDSYEQYF	TGTGCCAGCAGGCATACACTGAGCGACTCCTACGAGCAGTACTTC
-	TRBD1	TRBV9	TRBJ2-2	CASSGRDRGRSGELFF	TGTGCCAGCAGCGGAAGAGACAGGGGGCGAAGCGGGGAGCTGTTTTTT
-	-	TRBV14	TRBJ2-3	CASSALRNTDTQYF	TGTGCCAGCAGCGCCTTGCGGAACACAGATACGCAGTATTTT
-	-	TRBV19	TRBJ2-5	CASRQQSGGKETQYF	TGTGCCAGTAGGCAACAATCCGGGGGTAAAGAGACCCAGTACTTC
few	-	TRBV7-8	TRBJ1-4	CASSFNREKLFF	TGTGCCAGCAGCTTTAATCGGGAAAAACTGTTTTTT
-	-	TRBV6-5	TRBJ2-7	CASSYSRGPYEQYF	TGTGCCAGCAGTTACTCGCGGGGCCCCTACGAGCAGTACTTC
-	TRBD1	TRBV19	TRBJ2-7	CALYLRDRGRGGLNYEQYF	TGTGCCCTATACCTCCGGGACAGGGGACGGGGAGGGCTTAACTACGAGCAGTACTTC
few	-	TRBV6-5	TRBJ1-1	CASPYYRARGTEAFF	TGTGCCAGCCCCTATTACAGGGCCAGGGGCACTGAAGCTTTCTTT
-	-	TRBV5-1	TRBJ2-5	CASSRIQGMGETQYF	TGCGCCAGCAGCAGGATACAGGGCATGGGAGAGACCCAGTACTTC
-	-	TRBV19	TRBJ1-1	CASSRGTTSQEAFF	TGTGCCAGTAGTAGGGGGACAACCTCTCAAGAAGCTTTCTTT
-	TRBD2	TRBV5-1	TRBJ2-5	CASSATSGGANRETQYF	TGCGCCAGCAGCGCGACTAGCGGGGGGGCCAATCGAGAGACCCAGTACTTC
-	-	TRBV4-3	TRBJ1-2	CASSQDPLDRPLRTF	TGCGCCAGCAGCCAAGATCCCCTCGACAGGCCCTTGCGGACCTTC
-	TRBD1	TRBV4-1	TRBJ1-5	CASSQVRGDQPQHF	TGCGCCAGCAGCCAGGTCAGGGGGGATCAGCCCCAGCATTTT
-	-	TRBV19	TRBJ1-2	CASSNWNYGYTF	TGTGCCAGTAGTAACTGGAACTATGGCTACACCTTC
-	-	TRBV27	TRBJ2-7	CASSPQGPMYEQYF	TGTGCCAGCAGTCCACAGGGACCTATGTACGAGCAGTACTTC
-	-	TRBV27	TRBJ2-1	CASSRSGSLADEQFF	TGTGCCAGCAGTCGCAGTGGGTCCTTAGCGGATGAGCAGTTCTTC
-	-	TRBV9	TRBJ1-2	CASSVKPGVYGYTF	TGTGCCAGCAGCGTAAAGCCCGGAGTCTATGGCTACACCTTC
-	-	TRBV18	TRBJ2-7	CASSPLGGGDYYEQYF	TGTGCCAGCTCACCACTGGGGGGGGGCGACTACTACGAGCAGTACTTC
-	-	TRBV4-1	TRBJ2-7	CASSVVEGGTYEQYF	TGCGCCAGCAGTGTTGTGGAGGGTGGCACCTACGAGCAGTACTTC
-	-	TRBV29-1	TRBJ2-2	CSVVPGGTNTGELFF	TGCAGCGTTGTTCCGGGGGGCACGAACACCGGGGAGCTGTTTTTT
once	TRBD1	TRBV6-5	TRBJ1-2	CASRASGGNYGYTF	TGTGCCAGCAGAGCATCAGGGGGCAACTATGGCTACACCTTC
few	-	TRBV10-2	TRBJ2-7	CASSRGTTYEQYF	TGCGCCAGCAGTCGGGGGACCACCTACGAGCAGTACTTC
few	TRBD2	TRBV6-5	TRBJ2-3	CASSRGGIEADTQYF	TGTGCCAGCAGTCGGGGGGGTATCGAGGCAGATACGCAGTATTTT
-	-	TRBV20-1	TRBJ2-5	CSASLGGQGGETQYF	TGCAGTGCTAGTCTAGGAGGCCAAGGGGGAGAGACCCAGTACTTC
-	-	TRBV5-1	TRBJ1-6	CASSQGGKRSFSPLHF	TGCGCCAGCAGTCAGGGAGGAAAAAGGTCCTTTTCACCCCTCCACTTT
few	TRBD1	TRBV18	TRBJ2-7	CASSPYSGTGTYEQYF	TGTGCCAGCTCACCTTACTCCGGGACAGGGACCTACGAGCAGTACTTC